Listed here are 22 T cell receptor beta chains from one sample, sequenced in a study of memory CD8 T cells in hepatitis C reinfection. Regarding time point: pre-reinfection, 55 to 20 weeks before reinfection detection. Sorted cells were sequenced directly ex vivo without any in vitro expansion. Using immunoSEQ multiplex PCR, the repertoire was profiled, and TCRdb retains in-frame clones only, with some absent. The sample includes approximately 50,000 clones, nearly 90% of them seen just once. The specimen sequenced was naive CD8+ T cells sorted from blood. The receptors come from a man aged 18 to 29 with hepatitis C virus infection.

V and J are TRBV6-5 and TRBJ2-1; 7 positions match TRBD2. CDR3 length: 15 residues. Germline V lookup: CDR1 MNHEY, CDR2 SVGAGI. Losses at the gene ends were 0 bases for V and 9 bases for J; bases not matched to a gene: 8. CDR3 sequence reads: CASSYSGGGIVEQFF. CDR3 coding DNA: TGTGCCAGCAGTTACTCGGGGGGGGGAATTGTTGAGCAGTTCTTC.

V usage is TRBV27 and J usage is TRBJ2-7; 8 bases match TRBD1. The CDR3 contains 15 residues. Losses at the gene ends were 3 bases for V and 1 base for J; bases not matched to a gene: 5. Germline V gene lookup returns CDR1 MNHEY and CDR2 SMNVEV (reference sequence). CDR3 region: CASSFKGDRSYEQYF. The CDR3 DNA follows: TGTGCCAGCAGTTTTAAGGGGGACAGGTCCTACGAGCAGTACTTC.

V usage is TRBV19 and J usage is TRBJ2-7; weak D call: TRBD1 (6 bases). The CDR3 contains 14 residues. The germline V gene has CDR1 LNHDA and CDR2 SQIVND (reference sequence). Between the trimmed V and J ends, which lost 3 bases and 3 bases, there was a span of 12 bases. CDR3 in amino acids: CASSIRTVSYEQYV. DNA of the CDR3: TGTGCCAGTAGTATTCGGACAGTAAGCTACGAGCAGTACGTC.

The count of this clone is one. The chain couples TRBV11-3 to TRBJ2-1; 8 bases agree with TRBD2. This CDR3 region has 14 residues. Trimming took 1 base from V and 8 from J; bases not matched to a gene: 4. Germline CDR1 is SGHNT and CDR2 is YENEEA. The CDR3 here is CASSLAGGHDEQFF. In DNA, the CDR3 is TGTGCCAGCAGCTTAGCGGGGGGGCACGATGAGCAGTTCTTC.

The chain recombines TRBV19 with TRBJ1-5; D unclear. V was clipped by 2 bases and J by 4 bases, with 15 bases between them. Germline assignment: CDR1 LNHDA and CDR2 SQIVND (reference sequence). CDR3 length: 16 residues. CDR3 region: CASSIPRLGRNQPQHF. Written as DNA, the CDR3 is TGTGCCAGTAGTATACCCCGGCTAGGTAGGAATCAGCCCCAGCATTTT.

V gene TRBV5-1 combines with J gene TRBJ2-7; 9 nucleotides align to TRBD1. With 3 bases clipped from V and 5 bases from J, the junction kept 9 bases outside the gene matches. CDR1 SGHRS and CDR2 YFSETQ come from the germline V gene. CDR3 length: 15 residues. The CDR3 nucleotides are TGCGCCAGCAGCTCCTGGGGGACAGGGAGCAACGAGCAGTACTTC. As protein: CASSSWGTGSNEQYF.

This clone was detected once. This chain links TRBV2 with TRBJ2-2, with 8 bases identical to TRBD1. The CDR3 covers 16 residues. J lost 5 bases, V lost 4 bases, and 9 bases had no gene match. CDR1 is SNHLY, CDR2 FYNNEI, per germline. CDR3 loop: CASSAPDRVDTGELFF. The CDR3 nucleotides read TGTGCCAGCAGTGCCCCGGACAGGGTTGATACCGGGGAGCTGTTTTTT. Looking up the rest from reference TRBV2 and TRBJ2-2 gives the full variable domain: EPEVTQTPSHQVTQMGQEVILRCVPISNHLYFYWYRQILGQKVEFLVSFYNNEISEKSEIFDDQFSVERPDGSNFTLKIRSTKLEDSAMYFCASSAPDRVDTGELFFGEGSRLTVL.

The chain carries TRBV7-9 and TRBJ1-1; the match to TRBD1 covers 7 bases. Per the germline V gene, CDR1 is SEHNR and CDR2 is FQNEAQ (reference sequence). Trimming removed 5 bases from V and 1 base from J; junction bases left unmatched: 10. The CDR3 is 16 residues long. CDR3 nucleotides: TGTGCCAGCAGCGGGGGAACGACAGGGAGGAACACTGAAGCTTTCTTT. Protein sequence: CASSGGTTGRNTEAFF.

The genes are TRBV9 and TRBJ1-2, with TRBD1 as a possible D gene (6 bases). This CDR3 has 18 amino acids. Trimming left V 0 bases short and J 5 bases short, with 23 bases between. Per the germline V gene, CDR1 is SGDLS and CDR2 is YYNGEE. Written as DNA, the CDR3 is TGTGCCAGCAGCGTAGACCCGGCAGTGGGGGCTTTCCGTTATGGCTACACCTTC. The encoded protein is CASSVDPAVGAFRYGYTF.

The V gene is TRBV27, the J gene TRBJ2-7, with D perhaps matching TRBD1 (6 bases). CDR3 size: 14 residues. V dropped 6 bases and J dropped 1 base, with 13 bases sitting between them. The germline gives CDR1 MNHEY, CDR2 SMNVEV (reference sequence). The chain's CDR3 is CASSPGVGSYEQYF. In DNA, the CDR3 is TGTGCCAGCAGCCCAGGGGTCGGTTCCTACGAGCAGTACTTC.

The chain is built from TRBV7-3 and TRBJ1-1, with TRBD1 identical over 10 bases. The CDR3 has 15 residues. The junction had 1 base not matched to a gene; V was cut back by 3 bases and J by 0 bases. Germline values: CDR1 SGHTA, CDR2 FQGTGA. This CDR3 is CASSLGQGLNTEAFF. CDR3 bases: TGTGCCAGCAGCTTGGGACAGGGGTTGAACACTGAAGCTTTCTTT.

DNA for the CDR3: TGTGCCAGCAGCTTAGCAGGGACAGGGGGCAGTAATTCACCCCTCCACTTT. Amino acid sequence: CASSLAGTGGSNSPLHF. The gene calls are TRBV7-9 and TRBJ1-6; 12 bases align to TRBD1. The V segment lost 0 bases and the J segment 6 bases; nucleotides outside the gene matches: 3. This CDR3 comprises 17 residues. CDR1 SEHNR and CDR2 FQNEAQ come from the germline V gene (reference sequence). Looking up the rest from reference TRBV7-9 and TRBJ1-6 gives the full variable domain: DTGVSQNPRHKITKRGQNVTFRCDPISEHNRLYWYRQTLGQGPEFLTYFQNEAQLEKSRLLSDRFSAERPKGSFSTLEIQRTEQGDSAMYLCASSLAGTGGSNSPLHFGNGTRLTVT.

This clone has a single count. J is TRBJ2-2 and V is TRBV15, with TRBD2 matching over 11 bases. This CDR3 spans 20 amino acids. CDR1 and CDR2 (germline): LNHNV, YYDKDF (reference sequence). The V and J ends lost 1 base and 0 bases, in that order; junction bases with no gene match: 10. The CDR3 protein is CATSRVQTIAGGPNTGELFF. The DNA of the CDR3 is TGTGCCACCAGCAGAGTCCAAACCATAGCGGGAGGGCCGAACACCGGGGAGCTGTTTTTT.

The chain joins TRBV28 to TRBJ2-1, with a possible D match to TRBD1 (6 bases). V gave up 6 bases and J gave up 4 bases, with 19 bases separating them. The CDR3 has 16 residues. Germline values: CDR1 MDHEN, CDR2 SYDVKM. CDR3 sequence reads: CASRSTAGTLYNEQFF. The CDR3 DNA is TGTGCCAGCAGGAGTACCGCCGGGACACTTTACAATGAGCAGTTCTTC. The full variable domain, rest sourced from reference TRBV28 and TRBJ2-1, is DVKVTQSSRYLVKRTGEKVFLECVQDMDHENMFWYRQDPGLGLRLIYFSYDVKMKEKGDIPEGYSVSREKKERFSLILESASTNQTSMYLCASRSTAGTLYNEQFFGPGTRLTVL.

The chain is built from TRBV7-6 and TRBJ1-1; D perhaps matches TRBD1 (5 bases). CDR3 length: 12 amino acids. V was cut by 4 bases and J by 11 bases, with 14 bases left in between. CDR1 is SGHVS, CDR2 FNYEAQ, per germline. Written as DNA, the CDR3 is TGTGCCAGCAGCTCAGCAGGGACTGGCGCTTTCTTT. Protein product: CASSSAGTGAFF.

This chain uses TRBV2 with TRBJ1-5; 7 bases fit TRBD1. The ends lost 1 base at V and 4 bases at J; junction bases unmatched: 4. CDR3 size: 15 residues. The V gene's germline CDR1 is SNHLY and CDR2 FYNNEI. CDR3 in DNA: TGTGCCAGCAGTGAAGAACAGGGGACTAATCAGCCCCAGCATTTT. Encoded protein: CASSEEQGTNQPQHF.

The chain employs TRBV28 and TRBJ2-1, with 8 bases that match TRBD2. V lost 2 bases to trimming and J lost 4 bases; unmatched junction nucleotides: 1. Germline values: CDR1 MDHEN, CDR2 SYDVKM. This CDR3 region has 14 residues. The CDR3 here is CASSLAGGYNEQFF. The CDR3 region has the DNA TGTGCCAGCAGTTTAGCGGGAGGTTACAATGAGCAGTTCTTC.

This rearrangement joins TRBV7-9 to TRBJ2-1; maybe TRBD2 (5 bases). This CDR3 has 16 residues. V was clipped by 2 bases and J by 0 bases, with 11 bases between them. The V gene's germline CDR1 is SEHNR and CDR2 FQNEAQ (reference sequence). CDR3 coding DNA: TGTGCCAGCAGCTTATCGACTACCGTCTCCTACAATGAGCAGTTCTTC. As protein: CASSLSTTVSYNEQFF.

The V call is TRBV11-2, the J call TRBJ2-1; 13 bases are a match to TRBD2. This CDR3 has 18 amino acids. V shed 4 bases and J 8 bases; nucleotides not matched to a gene: 14. Looked up from germline, CDR1 is SGHAT and CDR2 is FQNNGV. CDR3 coding DNA: TGTGCCAGCAGCTCAGACAGGGGGACTAGCGGGGAGGCGGATGAGCAGTTCTTC. Encoded protein: CASSSDRGTSGEADEQFF.

The V gene is TRBV9, the J gene TRBJ2-5; D call uncertain. This CDR3 contains 13 residues. CDR1 and CDR2 from the germline V gene are SGDLS and YYNGEE. V shed 0 bases and J shed 1 base, with 4 bases lying between them. The CDR3 DNA is TGTGCCAGCAGCGTAGACGGCCAAGAGACCCAGTACTTC. It codes for CASSVDGQETQYF.

V and J are TRBV6-5 and TRBJ2-5; 14 bases map to TRBD2. CDR1 and CDR2 from the germline V gene are MNHEY and SVGAGI. This CDR3 region has 15 residues. J was trimmed by 5 bases and V by 8 bases; bases with no gene match: 7. CDR3 residues: CASPGTSGRSETQYF. The CDR3 region has the DNA TGTGCCAGCCCGGGGACTAGCGGGAGAAGCGAGACCCAGTACTTC.

The chain uses TRBV11-2 and TRBJ1-1; D gene ambiguous. Deletions cut 1 base from V and 10 bases from J, with 16 bases between. CDR3 length: 14 amino acids. Germline assignment: CDR1 SGHAT and CDR2 FQNNGV. CDR3 nucleotide sequence: TGTGCCAGCAGCTTAGGACGATGGTCTACGGGAGCTTTCTTT. Translation: CASSLGRWSTGAFF.